Sequencing of this TCR beta chain was carried out in a study of blood T cell repertoires in COVID-19. Overall study: Acute and convalescent COVID-19 samples came from the United States, Italy and Spain.

Patients from Seattle were sampled longitudinally, starting during active infection. Per the original methods: Amplification from reference gene primers served as the basis for estimated nucleated cell counts. Only in-frame clones appear in the TCRdb table, and some are missing; sequencing was by immunoSEQ multiplex PCR. The V and J calls and clone size were taken over from that table, and D and trimming were inferred from the DNA. The repertoire holds about 180,000 clones, 79% seen once, with 8% to 8.5% in the top ten. Germline CDR1 is MDHEN and CDR2 is SYDVKM. The CDR3 is 16 residues long. Germline trimming cut 5 bases from V and 3 bases from J; bases unmatched to any gene: 9.

The clonotype comes from a woman in her sixties or seventies with COVID-19, enrolled during active disease. The specimen was peripheral blood. The gene calls are TRBV28 and TRBJ2-4; 8 bases fit TRBD1. CDR3 amino acids: CASSLHSDRDKNIQYF. Written as DNA, the CDR3 is TGTGCCAGCAGTCTGCATTCGGACAGGGACAAAAACATTCAGTACTTC.